A single sample gave rise to the 18 T cell receptor beta chains below, sequenced in a study of blood T cell repertoires in COVID-19. Sequencing was performed with immunoSEQ multiplex PCR; in TCRdb, only in-frame clones are kept and a portion is missing. There are 180,000 or so clones in the sample; about four fifths occur only once, and about 11% lies in the top ten. The sample taken for sequencing was PBMCs or T cells enriched from blood (not recorded which). These receptors were obtained from a man aged 50-60 years who had recovered from COVID-19.

V gene TRBV10-2 combines with J gene TRBJ2-1; TRBD2 is a possible D gene (6 bases). Germline assignment: CDR1 WSHSY and CDR2 SAAADI. This CDR3 region has 16 residues. Trimming took 6 bases from V and 6 from J, leaving 21 bases between them. The CDR3 bases are TGCGCCAGCAGCGATGTGGCCGCCCCGCGGGGCAATGAGCAGTTCTTC. Its protein is CASSDVAAPRGNEQFF.

The chain has TRBV5-4 and TRBJ2-1; the D gene is possibly TRBD2 (5 bases). Germline CDR1 is SGHNT and CDR2 is YYREEE (reference sequence). The CDR3 is 14 residues long. V was trimmed by 0 bases and J by 6 bases, leaving 10 bases between them. CDR3 nucleotide sequence: TGTGCCAGCAGCTTGGAGCTAGCTTCCAATGAGCAGTTCTTC. Residues: CASSLELASNEQFF. Full variable domain (outside the CDR3, taken from reference TRBV5-4 and TRBJ2-1): ETGVTQSPTHLIKTRGQQVTLRCSSQSGHNTVSWYQQALGQGPQFIFQYYREEENGRGNFPPRFSGLQFPNYSSELNVNALELDDSALYLCASSLELASNEQFFGPGTRLTVL.

The rearrangement uses TRBV7-3 and TRBJ2-3; a weak D match, TRBD1 (6 bases). Germline lookup yields CDR1 SGHTA and CDR2 FQGTGA. Trimming stripped 3 bases from V and 4 bases from J, with 14 bases between. The CDR3 runs to 15 residues. CDR3 in amino acids: CASSLARGVADTQYF. The CDR3 DNA is TGTGCCAGCAGCTTGGCCAGGGGAGTTGCAGATACGCAGTATTTT.

This clone was observed a few times. The chain combines TRBV27 with TRBJ2-1, with 7 bases identical to TRBD2. The V and J ends lost 0 bases and 8 bases, in that order; junction bases with no gene match: 10. The V gene's germline CDR1 is MNHEY and CDR2 SMNVEV (reference sequence). The CDR3 extends over 16 amino acids. DNA for the CDR3: TGTGCCAGCAGTTTATCCCAACCCCACGGGGGGTATGAGCAGTTCTTC. Residues: CASSLSQPHGGYEQFF.

The chain uses TRBV18 and TRBJ1-5; D remains ambiguous. The V gene lost 6 bases and the J gene lost 0 bases, with 12 bases spanning the gap. The germline V gene has CDR1 KGHSH and CDR2 LQKENI. The CDR3 length is 15 residues. CDR3 in amino acids: CASSLGYDSNQPQHF. The DNA for the CDR3 is TGTGCCAGCTCCCTCGGGTATGATAGCAATCAGCCCCAGCATTTT.

This chain uses TRBV13 with TRBJ1-2, with a possible D match to TRBD1 (6 bases). Trimming shortened V by 7 bases and J by 1 base, and 16 bases separated the two germline ends. CDR1 is PRHDT, CDR2 FYEKMQ, per germline (reference sequence). The CDR3 runs 15 residues. CDR3 sequence reads: CASTSGGAGNYGYTF. The CDR3 DNA sequence: TGTGCCAGCACTTCGGGGGGCGCGGGTAACTATGGCTACACCTTC.

Regarding this clone: Within the sample, other DNA sequences also encode this same CDR3. The chain employs TRBV6-1 and TRBJ1-1, with TRBD1 identical over 7 bases. In germline, CDR1 is MNHNS, CDR2 SASEGT. This CDR3 comprises 13 residues. The trim removed 3 bases at V and 5 bases at J, leaving 3 bases unmatched. The CDR3: CASSDQGVTEAFF. CDR3 in DNA: TGTGCCAGCAGTGACCAGGGGGTAACTGAAGCTTTCTTT.

The rearrangement links TRBV20-1 to TRBJ1-2; D gene ambiguous. Germline lookup yields CDR1 DFQATT and CDR2 SNEGSKA (reference sequence). V was shortened by 6 bases and J by 5 bases, with 10 bases between the two germline ends. CDR3 length: 11 amino acids. CDR3 region: CSATDTYGYTF. The CDR3 DNA reads as TGCAGTGCAACCGACACGTATGGCTACACCTTC.

The chain employs TRBV29-1 and TRBJ2-1; 7 bases are a match to TRBD2. V shed 4 bases, J shed 9 bases, and the junction held 6 bases outside the gene matches. Germline V gene data show CDR1 as SQVTM and CDR2 as ANQGSEA. The CDR3 runs 12 residues. The CDR3 sequence: CSVVREVPEQFF. The CDR3, as DNA: TGCAGCGTTGTACGGGAGGTGCCTGAGCAGTTCTTC.

The chain couples TRBV20-1 to TRBJ2-1, with 11 bases lining up with TRBD2. CDR1 and CDR2 (germline): DFQATT, SNEGSKA (reference sequence). The CDR3 has 14 residues. The V segment lost 3 bases and the J segment 9 bases; nucleotides outside the gene matches: 7. The CDR3 coding sequence is TGCAGTGCTAGTAGCGGGGGGGCCGCGAGTGAGCAGTTCTTC. This codes for CSASSGGAASEQFF.

The chain joins TRBV7-8 to TRBJ1-5; TRBD1 matches at 10 bases. V shed 5 bases, J shed 5 bases, and the junction held 9 bases outside the gene matches. This CDR3 contains 16 residues. Germline V gives CDR1 SGHVS, CDR2 FQNEAQ. The CDR3 DNA reads as TGTGCCAGCAGCCACCCGGACAGGGGGTTTGATCAGCCCCAGCATTTT. It yields the protein CASSHPDRGFDQPQHF.

CDR3 loop: CASSGDSLLNQPQHF. In nucleotides, the CDR3 is TGTGCCAGCAGTGGGGACAGCCTACTTAATCAGCCCCAGCATTTT. V and J are TRBV2 and TRBJ1-5; TRBD1 matches at 7 bases. J was trimmed by 4 bases and V by 4 bases; bases with no gene match: 7. The CDR3 runs 15 residues. Germline V gene lookup returns CDR1 SNHLY and CDR2 FYNNEI.

V gene TRBV5-4 combines with J gene TRBJ1-3; TRBD1 aligns across 8 bases. Trimming at V came to 4 bases and at J to 0 bases, leaving 9 bases not matched to a gene. Germline assignment: CDR1 SGHNT and CDR2 YYREEE (reference sequence). The CDR3 covers 17 residues. CDR3: CASSLRRTGSSGNTIYF. The DNA for the CDR3 is TGTGCCAGCAGCCTGAGGAGGACAGGGTCCTCTGGAAACACCATATATTTT. Combining the CDR3 with reference TRBV5-4 and TRBJ1-3 gives the whole variable domain ETGVTQSPTHLIKTRGQQVTLRCSSQSGHNTVSWYQQALGQGPQFIFQYYREEENGRGNFPPRFSGLQFPNYSSELNVNALELDDSALYLCASSLRRTGSSGNTIYFGEGSWLTVV.

This clone has a handful of counts. The V call is TRBV21-1, the J call TRBJ2-3; TRBD2 was called by the table and not checked on the DNA. TRBV21-1 is a pseudogene segment. The CDR3 spans 14 residues. In DNA, the CDR3 is TGTGCCAGCAGCAAAGGGGGCCTAGCGGGCCCGCAGTATTTT. Amino acid sequence: CASSKGGLAGPQYF.

This clone has more than one count but fewer than ten. Within the sample, other DNA sequences also encode this same CDR3. The CDR3 region is CASSPGLAGLNEQFF. CDR3 DNA: TGTGCCAGCAGCCCGGGACTAGCGGGGTTAAATGAGCAGTTCTTC. This chain connects TRBV7-9 to TRBJ2-1; TRBD2 matches at 13 bases. The CDR3 sequence is 15 residues long. Germline lookup yields CDR1 SEHNR and CDR2 FQNEAQ (reference sequence). Trimming at V came to 5 bases and at J to 7 bases, leaving 5 bases not matched to a gene. The full variable domain, with the rest looked up from reference TRBV7-9 and TRBJ2-1, is DTGVSQNPRHKITKRGQNVTFRCDPISEHNRLYWYRQTLGQGPEFLTYFQNEAQLEKSRLLSDRFSAERPKGSFSTLEIQRTEQGDSAMYLCASSPGLAGLNEQFFGPGTRLTVL.

The gene calls are TRBV5-1 and TRBJ2-3; maybe TRBD1 (6 bases). CDR3 size: 18 residues. V was trimmed by 3 bases and J by 0 bases, leaving 20 bases between them. CDR1 and CDR2 (germline): SGHRS, YFSETQ. CDR3 DNA: TGCGCCAGCAGCTCAATAGGTACAGGGAGAGCTAGCACAGATACGCAGTATTTT. Protein: CASSSIGTGRASTDTQYF.

V is TRBV3-1 (or the pseudogene TRBV3-2) and J is TRBJ2-2; 10 bases agree with TRBD2. J gave up 6 bases and V 0 bases, and 7 bases lay outside the gene matches. This CDR3 contains 17 residues. Germline CDR1 reads LGHDT; CDR2 reads YNNKEL (reference sequence). CDR3 nucleotides: TGTGCCAGCAGCCAAGATCCTAGCGGGAGCTTCCCCGGGGAGCTGTTTTTT. This codes for CASSQDPSGSFPGELFF.

This sequence joins TRBV6-5 and TRBJ1-2; 9 nucleotides agree with TRBD1. Germline loops: CDR1 MNHEY, CDR2 SVGAGI. The trim removed 7 bases at V and 1 base at J, leaving 1 base unmatched. CDR3 length: 13 amino acids. The DNA of the CDR3 is TGTGCCAGCACGGACAGGGGTAACTATGGCTACACCTTC. It specifies CASTDRGNYGYTF.